A selection of T cell receptor beta chains follows, all from one sample in a study of cytomegalovirus exposure and HLA in healthy donors. Generated by immunoSEQ multiplex PCR, the TCRdb table keeps only in-frame clones and is missing some. This sample has 120,000 or so clones, with around 82% found just once. Sequencing was done on a sample of PBMCs. The receptors come from a woman between 40 and 55 years old in good health and CMV-seropositive. Both conserved end residues are part of each CDR3. The order of the fields is D gene, clone size, V gene, CDR3 length, J gene, CDR3 DNA, CDR3 protein. D genes are given only for firm matches. Clone size, where shown, is once, few, many, or a class for clones that have expanded.

.	.	TRBV9	16	TRBJ2-2	TGTGCCAGCAGCGTAGCTGAGCGGCCGAACACCGGGGAGCTGTTTTTT	CASSVAERPNTGELFF
.	once	TRBV19	16	TRBJ2-6	TGTGCCACCCTGACTGAATCGCGCTCTGGGGCCAACGTCCTGACTTTC	CATLTESRSGANVLTF
TRBD2	once	TRBV11-3	16	TRBJ2-1	TGTGCCAGCAGCCAGACGGGGACTAGCGGTTACAATGAGCAGTTCTTC	CASSQTGTSGYNEQFF
TRBD2	.	TRBV13	15	TRBJ2-1	TGTGCCAGCAGCTTAGAAACTAGCGGGAGCAATGAGCAGTTCTTC	CASSLETSGSNEQFF
TRBD2	.	TRBV9	17	TRBJ2-2	TGTGCCAGCAGCGCCCCCTCAAGCGGGAGGAACACCGGGGAGCTGTTTTTT	CASSAPSSGRNTGELFF
.	.	TRBV4-3	16	TRBJ2-3	TGCGCCAGCAGCCAAGATGTCGGGACTAGCACAGATACGCAGTATTTT	CASSQDVGTSTDTQYF
.	.	TRBV18	17	TRBJ2-3	TGTGCCAGCTCACCAAAGGGGATGGGTCGGGCCACAGATACGCAGTATTTT	CASSPKGMGRATDTQYF
.	.	TRBV9	14	TRBJ2-7	TGTGCCAGCAGCGTCGGACACTTGACCTACGAGCAGTACTTC	CASSVGHLTYEQYF
TRBD2	.	TRBV30	15	TRBJ2-7	TGTGCCTGGAGTCCCGAGGGACTAGCGGGATTCGGGCAGTACTTC	CAWSPEGLAGFGQYF
.	.	TRBV5-4	14	TRBJ1-2	TGTGCCAGCAGCCCCGGCCAGGAAATCTATGGCTACACCTTC	CASSPGQEIYGYTF
TRBD1	.	TRBV7-9	18	TRBJ1-4	TGTGCCAGCAGCCGCGGACAGGGCCGAGGTGCAACTAATGAAAAACTGTTTTTT	CASSRGQGRGATNEKLFF
TRBD1	.	TRBV30	13	TRBJ2-1	TGTGCCTGGAGCGGACAGGGGTACAATGAGCAGTTCTTC	CAWSGQGYNEQFF
TRBD1	.	TRBV28	17	TRBJ2-7	TGTGCCAGCAGTCCTATGGATGGGGGGGACAGGGCCTACGAGCAGTACTTC	CASSPMDGGDRAYEQYF
.	.	TRBV9	15	TRBJ2-1	TGTGCCAGCAGCGAGCTTGACGCTAGGGGCAATGAGCAGTTCTTC	CASSELDARGNEQFF
TRBD1	.	TRBV27	16	TRBJ1-1	TGTGCCAGCAGTTTTTTGTCGAGGGGGCGAAGGACTGAAGCTTTCTTT	CASSFLSRGRRTEAFF
TRBD1	.	TRBV6-1	15	TRBJ2-2	TGTGCCAGCAGTTCCGACAGGGGGCGGCTCGGGGAGCTGTTTTTT	CASSSDRGRLGELFF
TRBD1	.	TRBV6-5	14	TRBJ1-5	TGTGCCAGCAGTCTTGGACAGGGCGGACAGCCCCAGCATTTT	CASSLGQGGQPQHF
TRBD1	.	TRBV5-6	16	TRBJ1-2	TGTGCCAGCACCACACCGATCGACAGGGTGGGGTATGGCTACACCTTC	CASTTPIDRVGYGYTF
TRBD2	.	TRBV27	14	TRBJ2-1	TGTGCCAGCAGTTCTAGCGGGGCTAACAATGAGCAGTTCTTC	CASSSSGANNEQFF
TRBD1	once	TRBV27	14	TRBJ1-4	TGTGCCAGCAGTCCCCGGACAGGGAATGAAAAACTGTTTTTT	CASSPRTGNEKLFF
TRBD2	.	TRBV11-3	18	TRBJ2-1	TGTGCCAGCAGCTCCCCGCCTGGTAGCGGGAGGGCCCATAATGAGCAGTTCTTC	CASSSPPGSGRAHNEQFF
.	.	TRBV5-1	13	TRBJ1-1	TGCGCCAGCAGAGAGATGATCGGGACTGAAGCTTTCTTT	CASREMIGTEAFF